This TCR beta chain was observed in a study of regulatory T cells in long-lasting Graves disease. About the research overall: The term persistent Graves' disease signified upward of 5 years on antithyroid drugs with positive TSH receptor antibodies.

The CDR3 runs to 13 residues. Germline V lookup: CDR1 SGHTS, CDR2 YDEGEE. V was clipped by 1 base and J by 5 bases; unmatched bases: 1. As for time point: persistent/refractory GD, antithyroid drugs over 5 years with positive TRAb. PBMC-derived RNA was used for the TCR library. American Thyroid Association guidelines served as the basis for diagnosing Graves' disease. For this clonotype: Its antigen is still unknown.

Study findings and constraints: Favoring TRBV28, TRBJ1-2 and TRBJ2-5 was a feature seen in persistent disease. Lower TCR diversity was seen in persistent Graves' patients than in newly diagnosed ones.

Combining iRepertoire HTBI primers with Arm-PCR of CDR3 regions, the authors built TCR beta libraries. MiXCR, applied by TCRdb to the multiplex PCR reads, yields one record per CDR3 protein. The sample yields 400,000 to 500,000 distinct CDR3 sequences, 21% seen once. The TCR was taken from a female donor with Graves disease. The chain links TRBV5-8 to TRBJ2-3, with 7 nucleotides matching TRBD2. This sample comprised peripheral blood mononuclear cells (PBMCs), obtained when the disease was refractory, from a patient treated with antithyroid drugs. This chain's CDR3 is CASSLPGGDTQYF. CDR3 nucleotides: TGTGCCAGCAGCTTGCCGGGGGGAGATACGCAGTATTTT.